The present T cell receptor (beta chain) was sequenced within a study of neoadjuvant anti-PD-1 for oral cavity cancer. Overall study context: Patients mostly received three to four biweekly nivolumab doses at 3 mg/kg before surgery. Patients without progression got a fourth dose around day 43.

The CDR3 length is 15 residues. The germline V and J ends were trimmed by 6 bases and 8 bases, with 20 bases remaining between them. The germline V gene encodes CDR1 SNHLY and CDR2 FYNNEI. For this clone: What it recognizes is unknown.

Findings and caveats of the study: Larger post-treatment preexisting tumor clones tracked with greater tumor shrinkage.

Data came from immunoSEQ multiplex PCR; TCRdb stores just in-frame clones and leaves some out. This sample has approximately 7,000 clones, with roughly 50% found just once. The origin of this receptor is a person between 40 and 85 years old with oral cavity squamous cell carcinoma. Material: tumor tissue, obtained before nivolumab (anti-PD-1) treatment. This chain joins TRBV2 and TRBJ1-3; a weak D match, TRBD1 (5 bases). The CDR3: CASSNDRGVLDTIYF. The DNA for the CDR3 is TGTGCCAGCAGCAACGACCGGGGGGTGTTGGACACCATATATTTT. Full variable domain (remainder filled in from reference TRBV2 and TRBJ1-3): EPEVTQTPSHQVTQMGQEVILRCVPISNHLYFYWYRQILGQKVEFLVSFYNNEISEKSEIFDDQFSVERPDGSNFTLKIRSTKLEDSAMYFCASSNDRGVLDTIYFGEGSWLTVV.